This T cell receptor (beta chain) was identified in a study of early T cells in non-severe SARS-CoV-2 infection. Across the whole study: The authors sequenced bulk RNA from unsorted whole blood, leaving chains unpaired. Study-level results: Clonotype matching in VDJdb favored anti-spike CD8 responses and did not capture private and CD4 specificities.

Germline CDR1 and CDR2: SEHNR and FQNEAQ (reference sequence). The CDR3 runs 10 residues. Trimming cost V 8 bases and J 4 bases, with 2 bases left between them. Unique molecular identifiers (one per individual cDNA molecule) were attached. TCRdb reanalysed the 5' RACE reads using MiXCR and keeps one entry per CDR3 protein. The repertoire holds 30,000 to 45,000 distinct CDR3 sequences, with around 6.1% as singletons. In this sample, this clonotype turned up a few times. The antigen remains undetermined. Sequencing was done on a sample of whole blood. The gene calls are TRBV7-9 and TRBJ2-2; D not certain. The TCR was taken from an adult who was a healthcare worker with PCR-confirmed SARS-CoV-2 infection or an uninfected control (not recorded which). The CDR3 bases are TGTGCCAGCGGCACCGGGGAGCTGTTTTTT. The encoded protein is CASGTGELFF. Full variable domain (outside the CDR3, taken from reference TRBV7-9 and TRBJ2-2): DTGVSQNPRHKITKRGQNVTFRCDPISEHNRLYWYRQTLGQGPEFLTYFQNEAQLEKSRLLSDRFSAERPKGSFSTLEIQRTEQGDSAMYLCASGTGELFFGEGSRLTVL.